This T cell receptor beta chain is from a study of control samples from healthy donors and cancer patients. Assay: immunoSEQ multiplex PCR; the TCRdb copy retains only in-frame clones and omits some. The sample contains 110,000 or so clones, around 88% of which appear only once. Germline V gene data show CDR1 as SGHDN and CDR2 as FVKESK. The V gene lost 1 base and the J gene lost 2 bases, with 12 bases spanning the gap. This CDR3 contains 15 residues. Sample: blood. The clonotype originates from a woman aged 45 to 65 in good health. V usage is TRBV14 and J usage is TRBJ2-7; TRBD1 might be the D (5 bases). CDR3: CASSQGQRGPYEQYF. The CDR3 nucleotides read TGTGCCAGCAGCCAAGGGCAAAGGGGCCCCTACGAGCAGTACTTC. Using reference TRBV14 and TRBJ2-7 for the parts outside the CDR3, the full variable domain is EAGVTQFPSHSVIEKGQTVTLRCDPISGHDNLYWYRRVMGKEIKFLLHFVKESKQDESGMPNNRFLAERTGGTYSTLKVQPAELEDSGVYFCASSQGQRGPYEQYFGPGTRLTVT.